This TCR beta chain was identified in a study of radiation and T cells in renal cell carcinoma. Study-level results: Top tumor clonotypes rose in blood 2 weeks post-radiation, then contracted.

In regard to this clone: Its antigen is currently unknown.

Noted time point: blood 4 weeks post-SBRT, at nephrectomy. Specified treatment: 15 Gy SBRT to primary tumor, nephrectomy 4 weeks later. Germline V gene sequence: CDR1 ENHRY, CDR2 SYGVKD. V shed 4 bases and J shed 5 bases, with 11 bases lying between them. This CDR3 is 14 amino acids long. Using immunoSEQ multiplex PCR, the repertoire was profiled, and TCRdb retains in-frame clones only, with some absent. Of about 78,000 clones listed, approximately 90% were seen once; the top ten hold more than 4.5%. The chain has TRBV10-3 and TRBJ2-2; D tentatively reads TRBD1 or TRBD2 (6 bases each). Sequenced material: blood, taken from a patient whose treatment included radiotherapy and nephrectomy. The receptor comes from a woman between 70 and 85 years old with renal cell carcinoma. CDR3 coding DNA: TGTGCCATCAGTGCGGGGGCGGAAACCGGGGAGCTGTTTTTT. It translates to CAISAGAETGELFF.